This TCR beta chain was captured by sequencing in a study of spatial heterogeneity in lung cancer. Study findings and constraints: Blood showed ubiquitous tumor TCRs more often at resection than at routine follow-up.

V dropped 0 bases and J dropped 5 bases, with 14 bases sitting between them. CDR3 length: 15 amino acids. Germline V CDR1 and CDR2: SGHRS, YFSETQ. Documented time point: sample taken at primary tumor resection. No cells were sorted before sequencing. The whole RNA sequenced was extracted from tumor, nontumor lung or frozen PBMC. MiXCR was run by TCRdb on the 5' RACE reads, yielding one entry per CDR3 protein. The table lists about 56,000 distinct CDR3 sequences, roughly 7.9% of them singletons. Ten or more counts support this clonotype. Antigen: not known. The sequences come from PBMCs, collected at surgery. The chain links TRBV5-1 to TRBJ1-2; D remains ambiguous. The sequence came from a female donor with early-stage non-small cell lung cancer. CDR3 in amino acids: CASSLVVSSIYGYTF. The CDR3 nucleotides read TGCGCCAGCAGCTTGGTCGTGTCTTCTATTTATGGCTACACCTTC.